Listed below are T cell receptor beta chains from one sample, sequenced in a study of CD8 T cells in ankylosing spondylitis. One entry per CDR3 protein, called by TCRdb with MiXCR from the 5' RACE reads. The data hold some 130,000 distinct CDR3 sequences, with roughly a tenth observed a single time. Input material: blood, either unsorted or a sorted T cell fraction (not recorded which). The source of these receptors is a male donor with ankylosing spondylitis or in good health (not recorded which). The conserved cysteine and the conserved F or W are not part of the CDR3 here. Clone sizes are given selectively: once, few, many, or a class where the clone is expanded.

CDR3: SARGASGRPDTQY
size: few
V: TRBV20-1

CDR3: ASSGGTDYEQY
size: many
V: TRBV18

CDR3: ASSEGGNQETQY
size: many
V: TRBV25-1

CDR3: ASSLFGGSRNEQF
size: many
V: TRBV7-3

CDR3: ASSQFSGFNTEAF
size: many
V: TRBV3-1

CDR3: ASSLAGREVADTQY
size: many
V: TRBV7-6

CDR3: ASSFRGSSTDTQY
size: .
V: TRBV5-1

CDR3: ASSSGYNEQF
size: many
V: TRBV6-2/TRBV6-3

CDR3: ASSRRTGLDTQY
size: many
V: TRBV12-3/TRBV12-4

CDR3: ASSILGSGANVLT
size: few
V: TRBV7-3

CDR3: ASSPWGREQY
size: .
V: TRBV7-2

CDR3: ASSVRDSKNIQY
size: .
V: TRBV11-2

CDR3: ASRLDRGPYEQY
size: few
V: TRBV12-3/TRBV12-4

CDR3: ASSRGRGTDTQY
size: few
V: TRBV6-2/TRBV6-3

CDR3: ASSPRTQETQY
size: many
V: TRBV3-1

CDR3: CATLQGRRLAGGYNEQF
size: .
V: TRBV20-1

CDR3: ASSQGGNTDTQY
size: many
V: TRBV4-2

CDR3: SARDRGLWGTEQY
size: many
V: TRBV20-1

CDR3: ATSGLGGPGETQY
size: many
V: TRBV24-1

CDR3: ASSRGRPNSYEQY
size: many
V: TRBV28

CDR3: ASSLDRSTDTQY
size: many
V: TRBV5-5

CDR3: ASSLGQGSEQF
size: many
V: TRBV27

CDR3: ASNGGTSTDTQY
size: .
V: TRBV7-8

CDR3: ASRQLGLAGGYEQY
size: few
V: TRBV27

CDR3: ASSSQSVLSGANVLT
size: .
V: TRBV7-9

CDR3: ASSLAGRAWDEQY
size: few
V: TRBV7-2

CDR3: ATSRGRDQNNEQF
size: many
V: TRBV15

CDR3: SATQIRADTQY
size: many
V: TRBV20-1

CDR3: ASSLIREETQY
size: few
V: TRBV7-2

CDR3: ASSRPVMGEKLF
size: many
V: TRBV3-1

CDR3: ASSEDMLQAGRSY
size: .
V: TRBV2

CDR3: ASSPGVVDRDTQY
size: few
V: TRBV28

CDR3: ASSLTPGLVETQY
size: many
V: TRBV27

CDR3: AISDAGGTYEQY
size: .
V: TRBV10-3

CDR3: ASSELANEQF
size: many
V: TRBV7-6

CDR3: ASSLARVQIGLAIRDEQF
size: many
V: TRBV5-1

CDR3: SASGASDEQF
size: .
V: TRBV20-1